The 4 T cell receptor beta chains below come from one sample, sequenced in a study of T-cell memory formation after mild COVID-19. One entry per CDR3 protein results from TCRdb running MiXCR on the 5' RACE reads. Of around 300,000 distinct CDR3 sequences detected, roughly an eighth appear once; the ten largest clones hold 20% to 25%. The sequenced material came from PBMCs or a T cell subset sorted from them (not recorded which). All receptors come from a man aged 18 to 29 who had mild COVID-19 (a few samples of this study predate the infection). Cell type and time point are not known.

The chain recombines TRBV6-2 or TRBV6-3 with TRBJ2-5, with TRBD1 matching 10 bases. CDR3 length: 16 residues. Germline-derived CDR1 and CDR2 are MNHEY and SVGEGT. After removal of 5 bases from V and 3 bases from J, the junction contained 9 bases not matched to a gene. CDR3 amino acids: CASSAPDRGLEETQYF. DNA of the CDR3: TGTGCCAGCAGTGCCCCGGACAGGGGGTTGGAAGAGACCCAGTACTTC.

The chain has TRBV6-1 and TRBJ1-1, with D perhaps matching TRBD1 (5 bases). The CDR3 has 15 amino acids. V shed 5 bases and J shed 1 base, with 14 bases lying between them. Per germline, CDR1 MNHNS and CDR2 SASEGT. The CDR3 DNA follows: TGTGCCAGCAGTAGTGGGCGGGACGGGAACACTGAAGCTTTCTTT. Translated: CASSSGRDGNTEAFF.

The CDR3 loop is CASRTGTAKETQYF. The CDR3 DNA follows: TGTGCCAGCAGGACCGGGACGGCGAAAGAGACCCAGTACTTC. The rearrangement uses TRBV7-9 and TRBJ2-5; the D call may be TRBD1 or TRBD2 (5 bases each). The CDR3 consists of 14 residues. Germline assignment: CDR1 SEHNR and CDR2 FQNEAQ (reference sequence). Between the trimmed V and J ends, which lost 6 bases and 3 bases, there was a span of 14 bases.

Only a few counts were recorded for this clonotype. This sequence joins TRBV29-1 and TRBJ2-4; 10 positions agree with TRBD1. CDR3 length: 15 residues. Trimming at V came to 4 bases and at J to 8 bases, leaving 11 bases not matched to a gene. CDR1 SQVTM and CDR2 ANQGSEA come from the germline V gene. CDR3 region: CSVGVGGQGNDIQYF. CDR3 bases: TGCAGCGTTGGGGTTGGGGGACAGGGGAATGACATTCAGTACTTC.